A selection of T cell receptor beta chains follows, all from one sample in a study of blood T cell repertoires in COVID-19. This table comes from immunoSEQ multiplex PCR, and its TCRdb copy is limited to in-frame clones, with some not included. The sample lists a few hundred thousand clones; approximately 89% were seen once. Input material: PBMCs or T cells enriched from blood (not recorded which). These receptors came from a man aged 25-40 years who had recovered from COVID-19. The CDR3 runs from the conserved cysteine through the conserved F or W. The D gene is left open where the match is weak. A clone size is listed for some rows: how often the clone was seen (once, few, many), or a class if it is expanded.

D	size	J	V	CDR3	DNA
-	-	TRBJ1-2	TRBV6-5	CASTENPNYGYTF	TGTGCCAGTACAGAGAATCCCAACTATGGCTACACCTTC
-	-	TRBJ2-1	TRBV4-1	CASSQLGTGTISYNEQFF	TGCGCCAGCAGCCAGTTGGGAACCGGGACAATCTCCTACAATGAGCAGTTCTTC
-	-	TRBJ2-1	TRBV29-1	CSAGIFSNEQFF	TGCAGCGCCGGGATCTTTAGTAATGAGCAGTTCTTC
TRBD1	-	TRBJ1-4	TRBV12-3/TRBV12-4	CASRGQVYEKLFF	TGTGCCAGCAGGGGACAGGTTTATGAAAAACTGTTTTTT
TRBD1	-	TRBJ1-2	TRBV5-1	CASSPGTGTSGYGYTF	TGCGCCAGCAGCCCGGGGACAGGGACTTCAGGCTATGGCTACACCTTC
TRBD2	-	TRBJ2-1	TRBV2	CASSAGLAGALYNEQFF	TGTGCCAGCAGTGCGGGACTAGCGGGGGCCCTTTATAATGAGCAGTTCTTC
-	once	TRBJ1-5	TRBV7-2	CASSLTVTQPQHF	TGTGCCAGCAGCTTAACGGTTACTCAGCCCCAGCATTTT
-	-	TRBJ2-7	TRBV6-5	CASSLDWRGYEQYF	TGTGCCAGCAGTTTGGACTGGAGGGGCTACGAGCAGTACTTC
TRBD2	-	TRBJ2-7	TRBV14	CASSQGGLAGGHSYEQYF	TGTGCCAGCAGCCAAGGAGGGCTAGCGGGGGGCCATTCCTACGAGCAGTACTTC
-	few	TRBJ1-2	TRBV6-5	CASSYSSLMGYTF	TGTGCCAGCAGTTACTCGAGCCTTATGGGCTACACCTTC
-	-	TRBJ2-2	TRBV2	CASTLSGHFTGELFF	TGTGCCAGCACCCTGAGCGGGCATTTCACCGGGGAGCTGTTTTTT
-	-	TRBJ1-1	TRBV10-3	CAISSGLQGGTEAFF	TGTGCCATCAGTTCCGGTCTTCAGGGAGGGACTGAAGCTTTCTTT
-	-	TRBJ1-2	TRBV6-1	CASSEAGGNYGYTF	TGTGCCAGCAGTGAAGCAGGAGGCAACTATGGCTACACCTTC
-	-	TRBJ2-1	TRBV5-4	CASSFMGQQFF	TGTGCCAGCAGCTTCATGGGGCAGCAGTTCTTC
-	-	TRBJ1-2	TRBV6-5	CASRGANYGYTF	TGTGCCAGCAGGGGAGCTAACTATGGCTACACCTTC
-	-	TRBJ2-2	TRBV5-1	CASSLVDRNTGELFF	TGCGCCAGCAGCTTGGTGGACAGGAACACCGGGGAGCTGTTTTTT
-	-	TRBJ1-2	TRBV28	CASRRAVFGYGYTF	TGTGCCAGCAGACGTGCCGTTTTCGGCTATGGCTACACCTTC
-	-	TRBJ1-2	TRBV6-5	CASSYSYRSTYGYTF	TGTGCCAGCAGTTACTCATACAGGTCGACTTATGGCTACACCTTC
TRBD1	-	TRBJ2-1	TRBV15	CATSRGGQGRAYNEQFF	TGTGCCACCAGCAGAGGGGGACAGGGTAGGGCCTACAATGAGCAGTTCTTC
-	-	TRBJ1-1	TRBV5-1	CASSPERPPIIEAFF	TGCGCCAGCAGCCCCGAGAGGCCCCCAATAATCGAAGCTTTCTTT
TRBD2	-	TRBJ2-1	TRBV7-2	CASSATNGGAYNEQFF	TGTGCCAGCAGCGCCACAAACGGGGGGGCCTACAATGAGCAGTTCTTC
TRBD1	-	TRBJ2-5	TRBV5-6	CASSPGQGKETQYF	TGTGCCAGCAGCCCGGGACAGGGAAAGGAGACCCAGTACTTC
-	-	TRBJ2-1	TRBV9	CASSVDYRWNEQFF	TGTGCCAGCAGCGTAGATTACCGGTGGAATGAGCAGTTCTTC
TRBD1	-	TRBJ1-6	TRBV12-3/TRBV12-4	CASSYRGNSPLHF	TGTGCCAGCAGCTACAGGGGGAATTCACCCCTCCACTTT
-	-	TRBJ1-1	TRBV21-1	CASSKGAGLGTEAFF	TGTGCCAGCAGCAAAGGGGCGGGTCTGGGCACTGAAGCTTTCTTT
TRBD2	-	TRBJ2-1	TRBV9	CASSVGGLRGPWEQFF	TGTGCCAGCAGCGTAGGGGGACTAAGGGGCCCTTGGGAGCAGTTCTTC
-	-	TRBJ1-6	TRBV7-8	CASSSHRQESPLHF	TGTGCCAGCAGCTCCCACCGACAGGAATCACCCCTCCACTTT
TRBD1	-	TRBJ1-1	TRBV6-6	CASSYVGTVQNTEAFF	TGTGCCAGCAGTTACGTCGGGACAGTACAGAACACTGAAGCTTTCTTT
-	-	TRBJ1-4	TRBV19	CASSMMGVWAEKLFF	TGTGCCAGTAGTATGATGGGAGTCTGGGCGGAAAAACTGTTTTTT
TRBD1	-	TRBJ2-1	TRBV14	CASSRSGGRRNEQFF	TGTGCCAGCAGCCGGTCAGGGGGCCGTCGCAATGAGCAGTTCTTC
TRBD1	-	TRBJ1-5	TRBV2	CASSSGQGRQPQHF	TGTGCCAGCAGCTCCGGACAGGGTAGGCAGCCCCAGCATTTT
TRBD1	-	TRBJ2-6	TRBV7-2	CASSFLGTGGAGANVLTF	TGTGCCAGCAGCTTCCTCGGGACAGGGGGCGCCGGGGCCAACGTCCTGACTTTC
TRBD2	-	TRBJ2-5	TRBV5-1	CASSSNLLAGRERGETQYF	TGCGCCAGCAGCTCCAACCTACTAGCGGGGCGCGAACGGGGGGAGACCCAGTACTTC
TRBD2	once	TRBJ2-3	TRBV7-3	CASSSRGGYDTQYF	TGTGCCAGCAGCTCCCGGGGGGGCTATGATACGCAGTATTTT
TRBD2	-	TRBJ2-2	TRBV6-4	CASRLSGGGSTGELFF	TGTGCCAGCAGGCTCAGCGGGGGGGGATCCACCGGGGAGCTGTTTTTT
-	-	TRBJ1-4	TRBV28	CAVRGGNNEKLFF	TGTGCTGTGCGCGGCGGAAATAATGAAAAACTGTTTTTT
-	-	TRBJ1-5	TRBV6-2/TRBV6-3	CASSRIGTPSYQPQHF	TGTGCCAGCAGTCGTATAGGGACTCCATCATATCAGCCCCAGCATTTT
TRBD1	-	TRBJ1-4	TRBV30	CACSSGGSNEKLFF	TGTGCCTGCTCCTCAGGGGGATCTAATGAAAAACTGTTTTTT
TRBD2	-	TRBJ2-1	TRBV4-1	CASRPVTSGNEQFF	TGCGCCAGCAGACCCGTCACTAGCGGAAATGAGCAGTTCTTC
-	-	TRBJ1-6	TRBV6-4	CASSETDNSPLHF	TGTGCCAGCAGTGAGACAGACAATTCACCCCTCCACTTT
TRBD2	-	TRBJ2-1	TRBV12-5	CASGLGPGLEPTSYNEQFF	TGTGCTAGTGGTTTGGGACCGGGACTAGAGCCCACATCCTACAATGAGCAGTTCTTC
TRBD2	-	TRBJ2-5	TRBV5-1	CASSGLAGGKETQYF	TGCGCCAGTTCTGGACTAGCGGGGGGAAAAGAGACCCAGTACTTC
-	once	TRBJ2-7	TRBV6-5	CASSSGTPTPYEQYF	TGTGCCAGCAGCTCCGGGACACCCACTCCCTACGAGCAGTACTTC
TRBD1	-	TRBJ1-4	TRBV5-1	CASSFGQGASFATNEKLFF	TGCGCCAGCAGTTTCGGACAGGGGGCATCTTTTGCAACTAATGAAAAACTGTTTTTT
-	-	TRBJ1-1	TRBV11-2	CASSLVDSYTEAFF	TGTGCCAGCAGCTTAGTTGACAGCTACACTGAAGCTTTCTTT
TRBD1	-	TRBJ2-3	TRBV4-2	CASSQDATGSTDTQYF	TGTGCCAGCAGCCAAGATGCGACAGGGAGCACAGATACGCAGTATTTT